The present T cell receptor (beta chain) was sequenced within a study of Ad26.COV2.S vaccination and SARS-CoV-2 variants. The method was immunoSEQ multiplex PCR; TCRdb's version includes in-frame clones alone and lacks a portion of them. The data hold about 680,000 clones, with more than 80% observed a single time. Treatment meaning: over 15 received Ad26.COV2.S at low or high dose, single or two shots; roughly five received placebo; per-sample allocation not given. All samples were drawn on day 63, counting from the first vaccine or placebo injection. Donor was an adult aged 18-55 years in Boston. The ends were cut back, 2 bases at V and 2 bases at J, with 19 bases in the middle. The CDR3 totals 17 residues. Germline CDR1 is SGHRS and CDR2 is YFSETQ.

Sequenced material: peripheral blood, taken in a trial of Ad26.COV2.S vaccine versus placebo. The origin of this receptor is a person between 18 and 65 years old who received the Ad26.COV2.S COVID-19 vaccine or a placebo. This sequence joins TRBV5-1 and TRBJ2-5; D possibly corresponds to TRBD2 (7 bases). CDR3 DNA sequence: TGCGCCAGCAGCTTAGGGGGGGCAGGGACCCTTCAAGAGACCCAGTACTTC. Protein sequence: CASSLGGAGTLQETQYF.